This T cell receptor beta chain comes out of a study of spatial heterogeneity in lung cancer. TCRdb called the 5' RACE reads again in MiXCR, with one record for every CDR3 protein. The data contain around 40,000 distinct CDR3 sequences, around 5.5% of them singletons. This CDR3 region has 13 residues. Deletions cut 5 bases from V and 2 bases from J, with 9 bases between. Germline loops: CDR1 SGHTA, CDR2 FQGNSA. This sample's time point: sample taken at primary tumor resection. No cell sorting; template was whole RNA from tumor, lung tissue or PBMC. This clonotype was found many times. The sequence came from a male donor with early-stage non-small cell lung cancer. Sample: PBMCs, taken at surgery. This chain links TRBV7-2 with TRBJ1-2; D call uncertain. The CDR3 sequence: CASSPHQNYGYTF. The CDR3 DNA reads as TGTGCCAGCAGCCCCCATCAGAACTATGGCTACACCTTC.